This record looks at one TCR beta chain sequence and its context. The sample comes from a study of B cell selection in AIRE deficiency. Regulatory T cells were sorted as CD4+CD25hiCD127low/negative. Some clones are missing from TCRdb's copy, which holds only in-frame ones; the method was immunoSEQ multiplex PCR. This sample has several thousand clones, with roughly 86% found just once. Sequenced material: Tregs sorted from PBMCs. This TCR was recovered from a human donor with AIRE deficiency.

Written as DNA, the CDR3 is TGTGCCAGCAGCTCTTGGGAGACCCAGTACTTC. It is translated as CASSSWETQYF. The gene calls are TRBV11-2 and TRBJ2-5; no firm D call. CDR3 size: 11 residues. Germline V gives CDR1 SGHAT, CDR2 FQNNGV. Trimming took off 4 bases at V and 5 bases at J, with 5 bases between the two ends.